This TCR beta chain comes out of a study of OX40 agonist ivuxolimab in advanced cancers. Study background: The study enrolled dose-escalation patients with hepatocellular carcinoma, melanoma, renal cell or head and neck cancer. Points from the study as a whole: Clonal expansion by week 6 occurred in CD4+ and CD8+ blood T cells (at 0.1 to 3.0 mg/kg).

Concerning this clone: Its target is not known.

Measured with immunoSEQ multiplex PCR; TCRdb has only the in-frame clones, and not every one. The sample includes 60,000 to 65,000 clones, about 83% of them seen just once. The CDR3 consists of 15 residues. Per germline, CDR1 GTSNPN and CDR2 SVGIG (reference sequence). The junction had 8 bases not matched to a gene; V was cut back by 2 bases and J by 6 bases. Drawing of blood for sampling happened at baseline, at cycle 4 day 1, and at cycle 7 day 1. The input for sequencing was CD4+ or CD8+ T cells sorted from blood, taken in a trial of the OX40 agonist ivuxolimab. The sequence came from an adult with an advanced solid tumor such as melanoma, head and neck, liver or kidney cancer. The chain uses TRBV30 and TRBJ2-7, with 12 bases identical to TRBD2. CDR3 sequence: CAWSTSSGRAAEQYF. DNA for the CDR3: TGTGCCTGGAGTACCTCTAGCGGGAGGGCCGCCGAGCAGTACTTC.